Sequencing of this T cell receptor (beta chain) was carried out in a study of T-cell memory formation after mild COVID-19. Study results and caveats: Memory sampled before infection contained some responding clones, suggesting cross-reactive memory joined.

This CDR3 is built from 12 residues. Looked up from germline, CDR1 is MNHEY and CDR2 is SVGAGI. V dropped 6 bases and J dropped 10 bases, with 15 bases sitting between them. This clonotype has only a few counts. No antigen is known for it. TCRdb called the 5' RACE reads again in MiXCR, with one record for every CDR3 protein. The sample consists of roughly 340,000 distinct CDR3 sequences, roughly 15% of them appearing once. This TCR was recovered from a man aged 18 to 30 who had mild COVID-19 (a few samples of this study predate the infection). Cell type and time point are not known. The sample taken for sequencing was PBMCs or a T cell subset sorted from them (not recorded which). The rearrangement joins TRBV6-5 to TRBJ1-1; TRBD1 might be the D (6 bases). CDR3 DNA: TGTGCCAGCAGCCAAGGGGGGATGGGAGCTTTCTTT. This codes for CASSQGGMGAFF.